These 23 T cell receptor beta chains originate from one sample sequenced in a study of blood T cell repertoires in COVID-19. Profiling relied on immunoSEQ multiplex PCR, and the TCRdb table lists in-frame clones only, not all of them. The data show tens of thousands of clones, with roughly 96% seen just once and about 4.5% held by the top ten. Sequencing was performed on peripheral blood. The receptors here all came from a human donor with active COVID-19. The donor label of this sample is uncertain.

The chain carries TRBV12-3 or TRBV12-4 and TRBJ1-2; tentative D call: TRBD1 (5 bases). V was trimmed by 8 bases and J by 5 bases, leaving 12 bases between them. This CDR3 contains 12 residues. The CDR3: CASARGEYGYTF. The CDR3 region has the DNA TGTGCCAGCGCCCGGGGGGAGTATGGCTACACCTTC.

The chain combines TRBV5-1 with TRBJ1-5, with 9 bases fitting TRBD1. CDR3 length: 14 residues. J gave up 7 bases and V 5 bases, and 7 bases lay outside the gene matches. The germline gives CDR1 SGHRS, CDR2 YFSETQ. The CDR3 DNA is TGCGCCAGCAGTCCGGGACAGGGTGTCCAGCCCCAGCATTTT. Protein: CASSPGQGVQPQHF.

The chain is built from TRBV11-3 and TRBJ2-1; 8 bases fit TRBD2. The germline V gene has CDR1 SGHNT and CDR2 YENEEA. V trimming: 4 bases; J trimming: 5 bases; junction bases outside the gene matches: 10. The CDR3 has 16 amino acids. The CDR3 nucleotides read TGTGCCAGCAGCTCCCAAAGCGGGAGTATCCACAATGAGCAGTTCTTC. This translates into CASSSQSGSIHNEQFF.

V usage is TRBV7-6 and J usage is TRBJ1-6, with unresolved D. Between the trimmed V and J ends, which lost 5 bases and 9 bases, there was a span of 17 bases. Germline V gives CDR1 SGHVS, CDR2 FNYEAQ. There are 15 residues in the CDR3. CDR3 coding DNA: TGTGCCAGCAGCCCTCTAGGCGAGGGTAGTTCACCCCTCCACTTT. It yields the protein CASSPLGEGSSPLHF. Full variable domain (rest looked up from reference TRBV7-6 and TRBJ1-6): GAGVSQSPRYKVTKRGQDVALRCDPISGHVSLYWYRQALGQGPEFLTYFNYEAQQDKSGLPNDRFSAERPEGSISTLTIQRTEQRDSAMYRCASSPLGEGSSPLHFGNGTRLTVT.

The chain carries TRBV28 and TRBJ1-4; D remains unclear. The V end lost 6 bases, the J end lost 5 bases, and 16 bases lay between the germline ends. Germline V gene sequence: CDR1 MDHEN, CDR2 SYDVKM. The CDR3 runs to 15 residues. For the CDR3, the DNA is TGTGCCAGCAGACCTAGAGGGTCACCAAATGAAAAACTGTTTTTT. Protein sequence: CASRPRGSPNEKLFF.

V and J are TRBV27 and TRBJ2-4, with TRBD2 identical over 14 bases. Germline trimming cut 0 bases from V and 1 base from J; bases unmatched to any gene: 5. From germline, CDR1 is MNHEY and CDR2 SMNVEV (reference sequence). The CDR3 loop spans 19 amino acids. The CDR3 region is CASSLSGLAGDGAKNIQYF. CDR3 DNA sequence: TGTGCCAGCAGTTTATCGGGACTAGCGGGAGATGGGGCCAAAAACATTCAGTACTTC.

The J gene is TRBJ1-6, the V gene TRBV14, with D possibly TRBD1 on 6 matching bases. CDR3 length: 16 residues. V was pared by 1 base and J by 5 bases, with 12 bases between. Germline CDR1 SGHDN, CDR2 FVKESK. CDR3 loop: CASSQASAGDNSPLHF. Here the CDR3 DNA reads TGTGCCAGCAGCCAAGCTAGTGCAGGGGATAATTCACCCCTCCACTTT. The full variable domain, in which reference TRBV14 and TRBJ1-6 provide the parts outside the CDR3, is EAGVTQFPSHSVIEKGQTVTLRCDPISGHDNLYWYRRVMGKEIKFLLHFVKESKQDESGMPNNRFLAERTGGTYSTLKVQPAELEDSGVYFCASSQASAGDNSPLHFGNGTRLTVT.

This chain connects TRBV7-9 to TRBJ2-6, with D tentatively TRBD2 (6 bases). The CDR3 consists of 19 residues. Germline loops: CDR1 SEHNR, CDR2 FQNEAQ (reference sequence). V lost 2 bases and J lost 0, with 17 bases in between. The CDR3 nucleotides are TGTGCCAGCAGCTTACGGACCGGGACTTTCAACTCTGGGGCCAACGTCCTGACTTTC. This codes for CASSLRTGTFNSGANVLTF.

The chain has TRBV24-1 and TRBJ1-5; no clear D gene. V lost 3 bases and J 6 bases, leaving 5 bases between the germline ends. This CDR3 has 12 residues. In germline, CDR1 is KGHDR, CDR2 SFDVKD. The CDR3 reads CATSDGGQPQHF. The CDR3 nucleotides read TGTGCCACCAGTGATGGCGGTCAGCCCCAGCATTTT.

The chain is built from TRBV6-5 and TRBJ2-7, with D hard to call. Germline lookup yields CDR1 MNHEY and CDR2 SVGAGI. The CDR3 consists of 14 residues. V lost 6 bases, J lost 4 bases, and 16 bases lay in between. The CDR3 here is CASRRPSIAYEQYF. The CDR3 DNA sequence: TGTGCCAGCAGAAGACCTTCCATAGCTTACGAGCAGTACTTC.

This chain links TRBV11-3 with TRBJ2-3; 7 bases line up with TRBD1. The junction had 1 base not matched to a gene; V was cut back by 5 bases and J by 5 bases. The CDR3 loop spans 12 amino acids. Germline assignment: CDR1 SGHNT and CDR2 YENEEA. CDR3 bases: TGTGCCAGCAGCAACAGGGGAGATACGCAGTATTTT. Translated, it gives CASSNRGDTQYF. The whole variable domain, remainder taken from reference TRBV11-3 and TRBJ2-3, is EAGVVQSPRYKIIEKKQPVAFWCNPISGHNTLYWYLQNLGQGPELLIRYENEEAVDDSQLPKDRFSAERLKGVDSTLKIQPAELGDSAVYLCASSNRGDTQYFGPGTRLTVL.

The CDR3 coding sequence is TGTGCCAGCAGCGAGGGGGGGACATCCTACGAGCAGTACTTC. Translation: CASSEGGTSYEQYF. J is TRBJ2-7 and V is TRBV7-6; weak D call: TRBD2 (7 bases). Germline CDR1 SGHVS, CDR2 FNYEAQ. The CDR3 covers 14 residues. Trimming removed 5 bases at V and 1 base at J, with 12 bases between.

The chain joins TRBV2 to TRBJ1-2, with D possibly being TRBD1 (6 bases). V gave up 7 bases and J gave up 6 bases, with 15 bases separating them. Germline V gene data show CDR1 as SNHLY and CDR2 as FYNNEI. CDR3 length: 13 residues. The CDR3 coding sequence is TGTGCCAGCAACGGGGGGCTTAGGGATGGCTACACCTTC. Translating gives CASNGGLRDGYTF.

This rearrangement joins TRBV2 to TRBJ2-7, with 9 bases fitting TRBD2. Per germline, CDR1 SNHLY and CDR2 FYNNEI. With 9 bases clipped from V and 3 bases from J, the junction kept 3 bases outside the gene matches. This CDR3 spans 12 amino acids. CDR3 nucleotide sequence: TGTGCCAGTCTTAGCGGGGGCTACGAGCAGTACTTC. Encoded protein: CASLSGGYEQYF.

The chain links TRBV27 to TRBJ2-5; 11 nucleotides match TRBD2. The CDR3 totals 18 residues. Looked up from germline, CDR1 is MNHEY and CDR2 is SMNVEV (reference sequence). V was clipped by 3 bases and J by 3 bases; unmatched bases: 12. This CDR3 reads CASSLLVAGGPSEETQYF. DNA for the CDR3: TGTGCCAGCAGTTTGTTGGTAGCGGGGGGGCCTTCGGAAGAGACCCAGTACTTC.

V is TRBV10-3 and J is TRBJ2-5; 13 nucleotides align to TRBD2. With V trimmed by 7 bases and J by 3 bases, 5 bases remained unmatched. CDR1 and CDR2 from the germline V gene are ENHRY and SYGVKD. The CDR3 contains 15 residues. This chain's CDR3 is CAITPGTSGKETQYF. For the CDR3, the DNA is TGTGCCATCACCCCTGGGACTAGCGGGAAAGAGACCCAGTACTTC.

About this clone: Because the CDR3's place on the DNA is in doubt, the DNA is left out and the CDR3 is given as listed by TCRdb. V is TRBV7-6 and J is TRBJ2-3; the DNA was not compared with TRBD2, the D call given in the table. The CDR3 extends over 19 residues, inclusive of both ends. The germline CDR1 and CDR2 sequences are SGHVS and FNYEAQ. CDR3 sequence reads: CASSLIKRGYTLGMDTQYF.

This chain links TRBV19 with TRBJ2-7, with a possible D match to TRBD2 (6 bases). The length of the CDR3 is 16 residues. Germline CDR1 and CDR2: LNHDA and SQIVND (reference sequence). V lost 4 bases to trimming and J lost 0 bases, with 16 bases between them. Written as DNA, the CDR3 is TGTGCCAGTAGTACCCCTCCGGGGGTTAGCTCCTACGAGCAGTACTTC. Amino acids: CASSTPPGVSSYEQYF.

The chain carries TRBV9 and TRBJ2-3; 7 nucleotides align to TRBD2. Germline values: CDR1 SGDLS, CDR2 YYNGEE. The V gene end was trimmed by 0 bases and the J gene end by 1 base; junction bases not matched to a gene: 5. The CDR3 length is 16 residues. CDR3 DNA sequence: TGTGCCAGCAGCGTAGGAAGCGGGGAAGGCACAGATACGCAGTATTTT. Translated, it gives CASSVGSGEGTDTQYF.

V gene TRBV12-5 combines with J gene TRBJ1-2, with 7 bases identical to TRBD1. J was trimmed by 5 bases and V by 7 bases; bases with no gene match: 7. Germline V gives CDR1 LGHNT, CDR2 FRNRAP. The CDR3 totals 13 residues. The CDR3 sequence: CASDQTGIYGYTF. The CDR3 nucleotides read TGTGCTAGTGACCAGACAGGGATATATGGCTACACCTTC.

The chain couples TRBV5-4 to TRBJ1-6; the D gene is possibly TRBD1 (6 bases). The germline CDR1 and CDR2 sequences are SGHNT and YYREEE (reference sequence). The CDR3 is 18 residues long. V lost 4 bases to trimming and J lost 7 bases, with 24 bases between them. In nucleotides, the CDR3 is TGTGCCAGCAGCCTTGGCTTGGGGGGGGGCGCCCAAAATTCACCCCTCCACTTT. It specifies CASSLGLGGGAQNSPLHF.

The chain has TRBV15 and TRBJ2-3, with 10 nucleotides matching TRBD2. V shed 0 bases, J shed 14 bases, and the junction held 11 bases outside the gene matches. Germline CDR1 LNHNV, CDR2 YYDKDF (reference sequence). This CDR3 spans 15 amino acids. This chain's CDR3 is CATSRDGTSGKKRYF. DNA of the CDR3: TGTGCCACCAGCAGAGATGGAACTAGCGGGAAGAAAAGGTATTTT.

The rearrangement uses TRBV7-2 and TRBJ2-1; D ambiguous. V lost 1 base, J lost 7 bases, and 8 bases lay in between. This CDR3 has 13 amino acids. The germline CDR1 and CDR2 sequences are SGHTA and FQGNSA. CDR3 amino acids: CASSLEQLNEQFF. Written as DNA, the CDR3 is TGTGCCAGCAGCTTAGAACAGCTAAATGAGCAGTTCTTC.